A single T cell receptor beta chain is shown here with its context. Its antigen is unknown. This entry comes from a study of T cell repertoires in cytomegalovirus infection. As for the study in general: Recently identified HLA-C-restricted CMV epitopes and well-studied HLA-B-restricted CMV epitopes were used by the study. Both CMV infection and a matching HLA type were indicated by public TCR beta signatures.

General observations from the study: Dominant in the ex vivo response were TCR beta clonotypes restricted by HLA-C and specific for CMV.

Via MiXCR, TCRdb re-called the reads, giving one row per CDR3 protein. The profile covers about 340,000 distinct CDR3 sequences, with roughly 28% appearing a single time and around 19% taken by the ten largest. V lost 3 bases, J lost 8 bases, and 4 bases stayed unmatched. Germline V gene data show CDR1 as SGDLS and CDR2 as YYNGEE. This CDR3 region has 12 residues. The sequences come from cultured PBMCs, collected from culture after CMV antigen stimulation. V gene TRBV9 combines with J gene TRBJ1-2; 7 bases are a match to TRBD1. The sequence was obtained from a human donor in good health (CMV status not recorded). Some clones in this sample may be carry-over from other donors' samples. Here the CDR3 DNA reads TGTGCCAGCAGCGCCGACAGGGACGGCTACACCTTC. The encoded protein is CASSADRDGYTF. The entire variable domain, with the rest obtained from reference TRBV9 and TRBJ1-2, is as follows: DSGVTQTPKHLITATGQRVTLRCSPRSGDLSVYWYQQSLDQGLQFLIQYYNGEERAKGNILERFSAQQFPDLHSELNLSSLELGDSALYFCASSADRDGYTFGSGTRLTVV.